The entry below gives a single TCR beta chain sequence along with its context. Its antigen specificity is not known. The record has no base qualities; no much larger clone is one base away. TCRbeta CDR3 regions were amplified from genomic DNA using the immunoSEQ Assay, a bias-controlled multiplex PCR. Per the original workflow: The number of nucleated cells in each sample was estimated by amplification of reference gene primers within the assay. Sequence reads were collapsed and filtered to measure the absolute abundance of every unique TCRbeta CDR3 rearrangement. For each sample, productive Simpson clonality was calculated by taking the square root of Simpson's diversity index across productive rearrangements. The source is immuneACCESS, and TCRdb retained only in-frame sequences with V and J called. Part of the clones is not carried over; for the studies checked, unresolved V genes explain less than half of this, and the remainder is unexplained. Clone size and V and J calls were adopted from that table, with D and trimming inferred from the DNA. This sample comprises 150,000 to 200,000 clones, approximately 90% of them detected only once. 2.1% of the sample is taken by the ten largest.

The data were obtained in a study of blood T cell repertoires in COVID-19 (dated by TCRdb to 2020 to 2021). The study in broad terms: The collaborator samples originated in the United States, Italy and Spain and spanned the acute and convalescent phases of COVID-19. The samples were drawn from the first 160 participants of the ongoing ImmuneRACE study and from 1,254 subjects provided by 6 global collaborators. The material from the prospective study consisted of cDNA or gDNA derived from T cells, B-cell-depleted T cells, or PBMCs. HLA class I and class II types, where available, came from metadata supplied by the sample provider rather than from assay-based typing. Nearly every sample came with metadata listing a de-identified subject ID, COVID-19 status, age in years and sex. Subjects who had been exposed to COVID-19, were actively infected with it, or had recovered from it provided the deeply sampled blood TCRbeta repertoires that made up the dataset. The repertoires were made available in a free public database intended to serve as a resource for research on the immune response to SARS-CoV-2.

Collaborating institutions collected whole blood in K2EDTA tubes following their own protocols. For TCRbeta analysis, collaborators shipped samples in one of three forms: frozen whole blood, isolated PBMCs, or DNA extracted from either of those sample types. From the cysteine up to the phenylalanine, the CDR3 has a length of 14 residues. Just CDR3 DNA is preserved here, 42 bases in frame from base 1. The V end gives up 6 bases and the J end 5 bases, leaving 7 bases in the junction not matched to a gene. In the germline V gene, CDR1 corresponds to MNHEY and CDR2 to SVGAGI. The investigation overall reported the following: The quantity of clinical and demographic metadata differed by source and by participant and was supplied without curation.

Recombination joined TRBV6-5 with TRBJ1-1; 9 bases in between match TRBD1. The sample consisted of peripheral blood. The receptor's source is a man between 65 and 80 years old with active or convalescent COVID-19. The sequence in DNA is TGTGCCAGCAGGCACAGGGGGCTGGGGACTGAAGCTTTCTTT. It translates as CASRHRGLGTEAFF.